The 32 T cell receptor beta chains in this list originate from one sample, sequenced in a study of identical twins. TCRdb processed the 5' RACE reads anew with MiXCR; each CDR3 protein has one entry. The repertoire holds around 480,000 distinct CDR3 sequences, with about 14% as singletons. This sample was shared with a second study, whose subject was yellow fever vaccine responses in identical twins.

Sequenced sample: CD4+ T cells sorted from blood. All receptors derive from a woman younger than 35 in good health.

This clonotype has just a few counts. The rearrangement uses TRBV28 and TRBJ2-2, with 7 nucleotides matching TRBD2. Germline lookup yields CDR1 MDHEN and CDR2 SYDVKM. J lost 5 bases, V lost 6 bases, and 12 bases had no gene match. The CDR3 is 16 residues long. The CDR3 spells CASSRRGGEGTGELFF. The CDR3 region has the DNA TGTGCCAGCAGCCGCCGCGGGGGAGAGGGGACCGGGGAGCTGTTTTTT.

The chain joins TRBV5-1 to TRBJ2-1; D assignment may be TRBD1 or TRBD2 (6 bases each). Germline-derived CDR1 and CDR2 are SGHRS and YFSETQ. Trimming stripped 4 bases from V and 2 bases from J, with 19 bases between. This CDR3 contains 17 residues. The CDR3 loop is CASSGRRGNSAYNEQFF. The CDR3 DNA is TGCGCCAGCAGCGGCCGGAGGGGGAACAGCGCCTACAATGAGCAGTTCTTC.

This clonotype was found a few times. This chain joins TRBV10-3 and TRBJ2-1; 10 positions match TRBD1. The germline V gene encodes CDR1 ENHRY and CDR2 SYGVKD. The CDR3 covers 14 residues. J gave up 9 bases and V 6 bases, and 8 bases lay outside the gene matches. The CDR3 DNA reads as TGTGCCATCAGGGGGGGACAGGGGAAAGGTGAGCAGTTCTTC. Translation gives CAIRGGQGKGEQFF.

The rearrangement links TRBV27 to TRBJ2-1; D is uncertain. The CDR3 spans 13 residues. The germline V gene encodes CDR1 MNHEY and CDR2 SMNVEV (reference sequence). V was cut by 1 base and J by 5 bases, with 6 bases left in between. The CDR3 protein is CASSLLRNNEQFF. The CDR3 nucleotides are TGTGCCAGCAGTTTATTACGAAACAATGAGCAGTTCTTC.

J is TRBJ2-4 and V is TRBV29-1, with D tentatively TRBD1 or TRBD2 (5 bases each). The V and J ends lost 7 bases and 9 bases respectively, with 22 bases between them. Germline loops: CDR1 SQVTM, CDR2 ANQGSEA. The CDR3 consists of 14 residues. CDR3 bases: TGCAGCGCCAGTCCCGGGACCCCGGATGGCATTCAGTACTTC. This sequence encodes CSASPGTPDGIQYF.

The J gene is TRBJ1-5, the V gene TRBV12-3 or TRBV12-4, with a tentative D call TRBD1 (5 bases). CDR3 length equals 14 residues. Deletions cut 9 bases from V and 1 base from J, with 13 bases between. The CDR3 DNA sequence: TGTGCCAGTCAAAAGGGGTACAGCAATCAGCCCCAGCATTTT. It is translated as CASQKGYSNQPQHF.

This clonotype has more than one count but fewer than ten. A much larger clone is a single base away; this may be a read error. The chain couples TRBV6-5 to TRBJ2-2, with 7 bases fitting TRBD1. CDR3 length equals 14 residues. V gave up 4 bases and J gave up 4 bases; unmatched junction bases: 3. The germline CDR1 and CDR2 sequences are MNHEY and SVGAGI. The chain's CDR3 is CASSLQGITGELFF. Written as DNA, the CDR3 is TGTGCCAGCAGTTTACAGGGGATCACCGGGGAGCTGTTTTTT.

This CDR3 is CASSAGTGLGEQYF. The CDR3 DNA reads TGTGCCAGCTCAGCCGGGACAGGGCTGGGTGAGCAGTACTTC. This chain joins TRBV18 and TRBJ2-7; 9 bases map to TRBD1. Germline CDR1 is KGHSH and CDR2 is LQKENI. The V segment lost 5 bases and the J segment 7 bases; nucleotides outside the gene matches: 9. There are 14 residues in the CDR3.

This clonotype was observed a few times. V is TRBV12-3 or TRBV12-4 and J is TRBJ2-7; perhaps D is TRBD1 or TRBD2 (5 bases each). This CDR3 has 12 residues. V lost 7 bases, J lost 4 bases, and 11 bases lay in between. DNA of the CDR3: TGTGCCAGCACCATTGGGGGTTACGAGCAGTACTTC. This sequence encodes CASTIGGYEQYF.

Only a few counts were recorded for this clonotype. V gene TRBV12-3 or TRBV12-4 combines with J gene TRBJ2-1; 7 bases agree with TRBD1. The CDR3 is made up of 14 amino acids. J gave up 2 bases and V 10 bases, and 8 bases lay outside the gene matches. The CDR3 loop reads CAIHRDRAYNEQFF. The CDR3 DNA reads as TGTGCCATCCACCGGGACAGAGCCTACAATGAGCAGTTCTTC.

V and J are TRBV29-1 and TRBJ2-6; 7 nucleotides agree with TRBD1. This CDR3 is 16 amino acids long. V was clipped by 4 bases and J by 0 bases; unmatched bases: 6. Germline V gene data show CDR1 as SQVTM and CDR2 as ANQGSEA. The CDR3 DNA reads TGCAGCGTTGGTAACAGGGGACCCTCTGGGGCCAACGTCCTGACTTTC. This encodes CSVGNRGPSGANVLTF.

The chain has TRBV7-3 and TRBJ2-7; 8 bases line up with TRBD2. The CDR3 runs 17 residues. Germline-derived CDR1 and CDR2 are SGHTA and FQGTGA. With 5 bases clipped from V and 0 bases from J, the junction kept 12 bases outside the gene matches. The CDR3 DNA follows: TGTGCCAGCAGCCCGGGACTAGTCGCACTTAGCTCCTACGAGCAGTACTTC. It yields the protein CASSPGLVALSSYEQYF.

The rearrangement joins TRBV20-1 to TRBJ2-1, with D possibly TRBD1 on 5 matching bases. CDR1 and CDR2 (germline): DFQATT, SNEGSKA (reference sequence). The CDR3 extends over 14 amino acids. The V and J ends lost 5 bases and 1 base respectively, with 12 bases between them. In DNA form, the CDR3 reads TGCAGTGCTGTACAGGTAAAGTCCTACAATGAGCAGTTCTTC. The encoded protein is CSAVQVKSYNEQFF.

This clonotype has only one observation. This chain joins TRBV12-3 or TRBV12-4 and TRBJ2-1, with 13 bases lining up with TRBD2. The CDR3 consists of 19 residues. After removal of 6 bases from V and 8 bases from J, the junction contained 19 bases not matched to a gene. CDR3 loop: CASRRTGGARTSGSHEQFF. CDR3 DNA sequence: TGTGCCAGCAGGAGGACAGGGGGCGCGAGGACTAGCGGGAGTCATGAGCAGTTCTTC.

J is TRBJ2-1 and V is TRBV27; D might be TRBD1 or TRBD2, each matching 5 bases. The CDR3 is 17 residues long. CDR1 and CDR2 (germline): MNHEY, SMNVEV (reference sequence). Trimming took off 6 bases at V and 9 bases at J, with 27 bases between the two ends. The CDR3, as DNA: TGTGCCAGCAGCCACGGGACCCCCGCCACGACCGTCGGTGAGCAGTTCTTC. It specifies CASSHGTPATTVGEQFF.

In nucleotides, the CDR3 is TGCAGTGCTAGAGATGGCCGGGGGGGCCTAGATACGCAGTATTTT. Its protein product is CSARDGRGGLDTQYF. The rearrangement uses TRBV20-1 and TRBJ2-3; TRBD2 matches at 8 bases. J gave up 5 bases and V 0 bases, and 7 bases lay outside the gene matches. This CDR3 contains 15 residues. Germline CDR1 DFQATT, CDR2 SNEGSKA (reference sequence).

The gene calls are TRBV2 and TRBJ2-3, with TRBD2 matching 10 bases. With 7 bases clipped from V and 5 bases from J, the junction kept 9 bases outside the gene matches. Germline lookup yields CDR1 SNHLY and CDR2 FYNNEI. CDR3 length equals 15 residues. The CDR3 is CASIRAGGPLDTQYF. The CDR3 region has the DNA TGTGCCAGCATTCGAGCGGGGGGGCCTTTAGATACGCAGTATTTT.

With respect to this clonotype: Just one base apart from a much larger clone, this may be a read error. The V gene is TRBV19, the J gene TRBJ2-1; TRBD1 is a possible D gene (5 bases). The CDR3 loop spans 14 amino acids. The germline gives CDR1 LNHDA, CDR2 SQIVND (reference sequence). This CDR3 reads CANSIVQGYNEQFF. The CDR3 coding sequence is TGTGCCAATAGTATCGTCCAGGGATACAATGAGCAGTTCTTC.

This clonotype appeared a single time. The rearrangement links TRBV20-1 to TRBJ2-4, with D perhaps TRBD2 (6 bases). CDR1 is DFQATT and CDR2 is SNEGSKA in the germline V gene (reference sequence). V was cut by 2 bases and J by 6 bases, with 8 bases left in between. This CDR3 has 12 residues. Here the CDR3 reads CSARLGGNIQYF. In DNA, the CDR3 is TGCAGTGCTAGATTGGGGGGAAACATTCAGTACTTC.

The CDR3 reads CASSYGAIYYNEQFF. The CDR3 DNA sequence: TGTGCCAGCAGTTATGGGGCTATCTACTACAATGAGCAGTTCTTC. This rearrangement joins TRBV6-5 to TRBJ2-1; D is perhaps TRBD1 (5 bases). CDR3 length: 15 residues. Trimming left V 3 bases short and J 3 bases short, with 12 bases between. The germline V gene has CDR1 MNHEY and CDR2 SVGAGI.

The chain recombines TRBV20-1 with TRBJ2-1; 11 bases are a match to TRBD2. This CDR3 is 15 amino acids long. Germline CDR1 and CDR2: DFQATT and SNEGSKA (reference sequence). V dropped 3 bases and J dropped 10; count of bases not matched to a gene: 11. CDR3 sequence (DNA): TGCAGTGCTAGGAAGGCTAGCGGGGGGTTCAGGGAGCAGTTCTTC. Protein product: CSARKASGGFREQFF.

The gene calls are TRBV5-1 and TRBJ1-1; no definite D call. The CDR3 length is 16 residues. With 2 bases removed from V and 0 bases from J, the gap between germline ends came to 14 bases. CDR1 and CDR2 from the germline V gene are SGHRS and YFSETQ. The CDR3 nucleotides are TGCGCCAGCAGCTTCCCCTCGGGCGGGATGAACACTGAAGCTTTCTTT. Its protein product is CASSFPSGGMNTEAFF. Variable domain in full (rest from reference TRBV5-1 and TRBJ1-1): KAGVTQTPRYLIKTRGQQVTLSCSPISGHRSVSWYQQTPGQGLQFLFEYFSETQRNKGNFPGRFSGRQFSNSRSEMNVSTLELGDSALYLCASSFPSGGMNTEAFFGQGTRLTVV.

The chain links TRBV5-1 to TRBJ2-5; 9 bases line up with TRBD2. V trimming: 4 bases; J trimming: 5 bases; junction bases outside the gene matches: 6. Germline loops: CDR1 SGHRS, CDR2 YFSETQ. The CDR3 runs 14 residues. CDR3 DNA sequence: TGCGCCAGCAGCCAGGGGACTAGCAAGGAGACCCAGTACTTC. Encoded protein: CASSQGTSKETQYF. Drawing the rest from reference TRBV5-1 and TRBJ2-5, the complete variable domain is KAGVTQTPRYLIKTRGQQVTLSCSPISGHRSVSWYQQTPGQGLQFLFEYFSETQRNKGNFPGRFSGRQFSNSRSEMNVSTLELGDSALYLCASSQGTSKETQYFGPGTRLLVL.

The gene calls are TRBV11-2 and TRBJ2-7; D possibly corresponds to TRBD1 (6 bases). The CDR3 runs 14 residues. Germline V gene data show CDR1 as SGHAT and CDR2 as FQNNGV. Deletions cut 4 bases from V and 3 bases from J, with 13 bases between. In nucleotides, the CDR3 is TGTGCCAGCAGCTCCCTCAGGGGAAACTACGAGCAGTACTTC. It translates to CASSSLRGNYEQYF.

The chain carries TRBV5-6 and TRBJ1-5; D not certain. Germline V gene data show CDR1 as SGHDT and CDR2 as YYEEEE. The CDR3 consists of 12 residues. V was trimmed by 2 bases and J by 5 bases, leaving 5 bases between them. CDR3 nucleotides: TGTGCCAGCAGCTTATTTCATCAGCCCCAGCATTTT. Translated: CASSLFHQPQHF. Supplemented by reference TRBV5-6 and TRBJ1-5, the full variable domain reads DAGVTQSPTHLIKTRGQQVTLRCSPKSGHDTVSWYQQALGQGPQFIFQYYEEEERQRGNFPDRFSGHQFPNYSSELNVNALLLGDSALYLCASSLFHQPQHFGDGTRLSIL.

The table lists this clonotype with many counts. The chain employs TRBV5-1 and TRBJ2-3; D is possibly TRBD1 (5 bases). V lost 3 bases and J 2 bases, leaving 13 bases between the germline ends. This CDR3 is built from 15 residues. Germline CDR1 is SGHRS and CDR2 is YFSETQ. The CDR3 DNA follows: TGCGCCAGCAGCTCAAGACAGAGAATCACAGATACGCAGTATTTT. Translation gives CASSSRQRITDTQYF.

The V gene is TRBV6-5, the J gene TRBJ2-3, with D uncertain. Trimming shortened V by 2 bases and J by 5 bases, and 11 bases separated the two germline ends. This CDR3 contains 14 residues. Germline V lookup: CDR1 MNHEY, CDR2 SVGAGI. The chain's CDR3 is CASSYGLVVDTQYF. The CDR3 DNA sequence: TGTGCCAGCAGTTACGGGCTAGTCGTAGATACGCAGTATTTT.

This clonotype was picked up a small number of times. The chain links TRBV5-1 to TRBJ2-7; D call uncertain. The ends were cut back, 6 bases at V and 1 base at J, with 11 bases in the middle. The CDR3 has 13 residues. Germline CDR1 and CDR2: SGHRS and YFSETQ. In DNA form, the CDR3 reads TGCGCCAGCATGCGTGACAAATCCTACGAGCAGTACTTC. This encodes CASMRDKSYEQYF.

This CDR3 reads CASNRGGLDNEQFF. DNA of the CDR3: TGTGCCAGCAACCGGGGGGGCCTCGACAATGAGCAGTTCTTC. The chain carries TRBV3-1 and TRBJ2-1; 8 bases line up with TRBD2. The CDR3 is made up of 14 amino acids. Trimming at V came to 7 bases and at J to 5 bases, leaving 7 bases not matched to a gene. CDR1 is LGHDT, CDR2 YNNKEL, per germline (reference sequence).

The gene calls are TRBV4-2 and TRBJ2-1; 14 nucleotides match TRBD2. The CDR3 runs 16 residues. The ends lost 4 bases at V and 5 bases at J; junction bases unmatched: 4. CDR1 and CDR2 from the germline V gene are LGHNA and YNFKEQ. This CDR3 reads CASSPRGLAGDNEQFF. CDR3 bases: TGTGCCAGCAGCCCACGGGGACTAGCGGGGGACAATGAGCAGTTCTTC.

The table lists this clonotype with a few counts. The rearrangement joins TRBV3-1 to TRBJ2-1, with D uncertain. Germline V lookup: CDR1 LGHDT, CDR2 YNNKEL (reference sequence). This CDR3 is built from 15 residues. Trimming left V 4 bases short and J 7 bases short, with 17 bases between. CDR3 sequence reads: CASSRLETLGNEQFF. CDR3 in DNA: TGTGCCAGCAGCCGCCTAGAAACTCTGGGGAATGAGCAGTTCTTC.

The chain couples TRBV3-1 to TRBJ2-3, with 12 bases aligning to TRBD2. With V trimmed by 4 bases and J by 0 bases, 8 bases remained unmatched. CDR3 size: 18 residues. CDR1 and CDR2 from the germline V gene are LGHDT and YNNKEL (reference sequence). The CDR3 region is CASSLGLAGTTSTDTQYF. The DNA of the CDR3 is TGTGCCAGCAGCCTCGGACTAGCGGGGACTACTAGCACAGATACGCAGTATTTT.